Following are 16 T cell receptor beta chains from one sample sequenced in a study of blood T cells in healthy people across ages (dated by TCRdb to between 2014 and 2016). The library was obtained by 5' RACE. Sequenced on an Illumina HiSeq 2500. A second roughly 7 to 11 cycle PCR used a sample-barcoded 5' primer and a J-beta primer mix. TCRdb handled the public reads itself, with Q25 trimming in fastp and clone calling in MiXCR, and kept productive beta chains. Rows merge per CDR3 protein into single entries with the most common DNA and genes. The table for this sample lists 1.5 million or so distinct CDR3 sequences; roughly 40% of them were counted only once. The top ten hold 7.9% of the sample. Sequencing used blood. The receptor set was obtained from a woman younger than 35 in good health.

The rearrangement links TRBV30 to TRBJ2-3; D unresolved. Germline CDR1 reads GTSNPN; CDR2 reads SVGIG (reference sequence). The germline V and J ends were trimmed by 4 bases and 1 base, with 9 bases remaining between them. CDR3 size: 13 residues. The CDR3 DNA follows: TGTGCCTGGAAGCGCTATGGCACAGATACGCAGTATTTT. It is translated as CAWKRYGTDTQYF.

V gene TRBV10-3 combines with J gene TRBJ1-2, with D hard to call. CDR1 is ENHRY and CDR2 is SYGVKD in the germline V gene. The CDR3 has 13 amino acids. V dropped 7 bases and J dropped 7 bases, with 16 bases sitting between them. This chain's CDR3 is CAIIDSPKAGYTF. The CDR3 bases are TGTGCCATCATAGATTCCCCAAAGGCTGGCTACACCTTC.

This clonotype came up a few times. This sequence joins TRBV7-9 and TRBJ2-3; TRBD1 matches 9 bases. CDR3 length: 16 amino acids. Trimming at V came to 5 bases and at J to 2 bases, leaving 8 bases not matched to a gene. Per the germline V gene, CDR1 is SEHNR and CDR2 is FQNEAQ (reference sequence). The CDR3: CASSRWTGDPTDTQYF. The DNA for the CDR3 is TGTGCCAGCAGCAGATGGACAGGGGACCCCACAGATACGCAGTATTTT. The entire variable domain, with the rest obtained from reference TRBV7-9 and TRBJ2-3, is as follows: DTGVSQNPRHKITKRGQNVTFRCDPISEHNRLYWYRQTLGQGPEFLTYFQNEAQLEKSRLLSDRFSAERPKGSFSTLEIQRTEQGDSAMYLCASSRWTGDPTDTQYFGPGTRLTVL.

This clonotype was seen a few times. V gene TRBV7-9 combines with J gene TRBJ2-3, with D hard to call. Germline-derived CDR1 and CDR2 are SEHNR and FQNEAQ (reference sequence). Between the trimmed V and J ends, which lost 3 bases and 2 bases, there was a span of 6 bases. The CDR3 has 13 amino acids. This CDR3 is CASSFQFTDTQYF. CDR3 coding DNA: TGTGCCAGCAGCTTTCAGTTCACAGATACGCAGTATTTT.

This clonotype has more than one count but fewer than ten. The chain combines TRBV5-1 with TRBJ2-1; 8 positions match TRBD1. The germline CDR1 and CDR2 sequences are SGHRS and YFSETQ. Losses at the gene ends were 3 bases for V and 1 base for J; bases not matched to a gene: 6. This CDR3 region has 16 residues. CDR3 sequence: CASSWSGTGSYNEQFF. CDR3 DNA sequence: TGCGCCAGCAGCTGGTCCGGGACAGGTTCCTACAATGAGCAGTTCTTC.

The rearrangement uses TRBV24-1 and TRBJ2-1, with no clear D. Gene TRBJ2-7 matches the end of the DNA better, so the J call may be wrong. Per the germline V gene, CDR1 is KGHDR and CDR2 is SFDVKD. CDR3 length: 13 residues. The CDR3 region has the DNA TGTGCCACCAGTGATTTTACCTACAATGAGCAGTACTTC. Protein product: CATSDFTYNEQYF.

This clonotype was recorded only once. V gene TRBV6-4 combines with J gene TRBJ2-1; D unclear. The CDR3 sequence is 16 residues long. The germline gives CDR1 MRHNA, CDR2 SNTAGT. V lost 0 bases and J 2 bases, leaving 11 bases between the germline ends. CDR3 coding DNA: TGTGCCAGCAGTGACTCATTAGCCGAGACCTACAATGAGCAGTTCTTC. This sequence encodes CASSDSLAETYNEQFF.

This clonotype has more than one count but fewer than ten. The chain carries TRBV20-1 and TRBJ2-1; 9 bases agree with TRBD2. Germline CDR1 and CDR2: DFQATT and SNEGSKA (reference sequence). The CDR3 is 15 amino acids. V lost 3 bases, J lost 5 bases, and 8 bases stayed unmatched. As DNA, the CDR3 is TGCAGTGCTAGCAGCGGCGGGGGGGCCGACAATGAGCAGTTCTTC. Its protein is CSASSGGGADNEQFF.

DNA of the CDR3: TGTGCCAGCAGCTTCCAGCTAGCGGGAGGGCCCGCCAAAAACATTCAGTACTTC. It encodes CASSFQLAGGPAKNIQYF. The chain carries TRBV11-2 and TRBJ2-4; 12 positions match TRBD2. The CDR3 consists of 18 residues. Trimming removed 3 bases from V and 1 base from J; junction bases left unmatched: 7. Looked up from germline, CDR1 is SGHAT and CDR2 is FQNNGV.

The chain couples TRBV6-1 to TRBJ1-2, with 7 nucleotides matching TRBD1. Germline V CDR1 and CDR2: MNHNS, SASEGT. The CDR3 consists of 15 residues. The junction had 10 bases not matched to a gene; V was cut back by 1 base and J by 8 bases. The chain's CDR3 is CASSEDVRGQSGYTF. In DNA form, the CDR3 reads TGTGCCAGCAGTGAAGACGTAAGGGGACAGTCGGGCTACACCTTC.

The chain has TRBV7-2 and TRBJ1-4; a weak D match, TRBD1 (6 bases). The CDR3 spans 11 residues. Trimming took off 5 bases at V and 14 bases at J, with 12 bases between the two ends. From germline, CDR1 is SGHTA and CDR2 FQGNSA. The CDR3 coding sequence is TGTGCCAGCAGCAACAGGGAGCGGCTGTTTTTT. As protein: CASSNRERLFF. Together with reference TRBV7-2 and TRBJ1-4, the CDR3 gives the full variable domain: GAGVSQSPSNKVTEKGKDVELRCDPISGHTALYWYRQSLGQGLEFLIYFQGNSAPDKSGLPSDRFSAERTGGSVSTLTIQRTQQEDSAVYLCASSNRERLFFGSGTQLSVL.

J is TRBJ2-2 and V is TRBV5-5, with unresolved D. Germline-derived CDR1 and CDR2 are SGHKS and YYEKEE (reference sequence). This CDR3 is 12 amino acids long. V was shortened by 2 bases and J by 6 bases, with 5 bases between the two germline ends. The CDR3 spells CASSFESGELFF. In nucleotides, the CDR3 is TGTGCCAGCAGCTTCGAGTCCGGGGAGCTGTTTTTT. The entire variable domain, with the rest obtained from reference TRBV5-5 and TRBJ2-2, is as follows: DAGVTQSPTHLIKTRGQQVTLRCSPISGHKSVSWYQQVLGQGPQFIFQYYEKEERGRGNFPDRFSARQFPNYSSELNVNALLLGDSALYLCASSFESGELFFGEGSRLTVL.

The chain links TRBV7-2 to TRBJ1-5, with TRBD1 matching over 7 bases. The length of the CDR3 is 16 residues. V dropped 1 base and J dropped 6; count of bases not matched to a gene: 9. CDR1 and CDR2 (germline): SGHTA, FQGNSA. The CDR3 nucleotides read TGTGCCAGCAGCTTAGGACCCACAGGGGTGTCTCAGCCCCAGCATTTT. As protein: CASSLGPTGVSQPQHF.

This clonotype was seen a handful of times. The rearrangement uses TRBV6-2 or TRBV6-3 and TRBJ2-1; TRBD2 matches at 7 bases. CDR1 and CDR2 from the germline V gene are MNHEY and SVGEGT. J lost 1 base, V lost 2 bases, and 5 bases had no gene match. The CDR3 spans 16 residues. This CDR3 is CASSYGSGVSYNEQFF. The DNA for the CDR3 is TGTGCCAGCAGTTACGGCAGCGGGGTTTCCTACAATGAGCAGTTCTTC.

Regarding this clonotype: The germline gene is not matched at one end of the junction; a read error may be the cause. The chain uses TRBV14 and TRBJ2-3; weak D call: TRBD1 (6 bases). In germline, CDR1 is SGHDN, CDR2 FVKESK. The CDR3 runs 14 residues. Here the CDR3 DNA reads TGTGTCAGCAGCCAAGGAACAGGGTATGATACGCAGTATTTT. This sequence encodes CVSSQGTGYDTQYF.

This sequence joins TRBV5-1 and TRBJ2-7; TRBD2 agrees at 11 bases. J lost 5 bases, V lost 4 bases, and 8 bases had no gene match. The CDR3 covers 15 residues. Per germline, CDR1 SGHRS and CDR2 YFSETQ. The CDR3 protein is CASSDSTSGGHEQYF. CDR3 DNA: TGCGCCAGCAGCGATAGCACTAGCGGGGGTCACGAGCAGTACTTC.